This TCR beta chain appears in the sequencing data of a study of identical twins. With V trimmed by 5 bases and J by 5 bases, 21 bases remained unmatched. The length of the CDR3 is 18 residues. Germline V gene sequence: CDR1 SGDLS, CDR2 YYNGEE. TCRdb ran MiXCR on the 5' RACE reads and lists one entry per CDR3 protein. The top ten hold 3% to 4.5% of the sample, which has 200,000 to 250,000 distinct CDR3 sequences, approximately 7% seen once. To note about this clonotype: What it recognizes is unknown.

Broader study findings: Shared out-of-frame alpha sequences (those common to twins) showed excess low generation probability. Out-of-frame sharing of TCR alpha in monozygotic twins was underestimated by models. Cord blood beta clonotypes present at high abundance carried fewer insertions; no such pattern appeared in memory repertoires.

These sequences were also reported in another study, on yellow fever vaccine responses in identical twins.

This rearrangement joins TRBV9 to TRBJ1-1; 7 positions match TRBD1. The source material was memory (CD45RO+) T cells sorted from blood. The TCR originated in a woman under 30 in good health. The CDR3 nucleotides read TGTGCCAGCAGGAACAGATGGGGACAGTTCGTTTATGGGACTGAAGCTTTCTTT. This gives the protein CASRNRWGQFVYGTEAFF.